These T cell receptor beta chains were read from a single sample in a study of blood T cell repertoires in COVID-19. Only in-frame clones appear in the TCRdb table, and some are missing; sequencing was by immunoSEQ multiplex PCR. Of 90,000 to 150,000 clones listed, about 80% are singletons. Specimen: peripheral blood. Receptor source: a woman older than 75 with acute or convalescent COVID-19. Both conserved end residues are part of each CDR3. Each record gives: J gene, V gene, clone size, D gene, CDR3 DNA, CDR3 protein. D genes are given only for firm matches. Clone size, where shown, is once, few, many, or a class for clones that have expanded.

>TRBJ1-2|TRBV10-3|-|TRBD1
TGTGCCATCAGTGAAGAGAACAGGGGGCCCTATGGCTACACCTTC
CAISEENRGPYGYTF
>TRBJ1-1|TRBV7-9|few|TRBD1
TGTGCCAGCAGCATAAGACAGGGTTTACTGAACACTGAAGCTTTCTTT
CASSIRQGLLNTEAFF
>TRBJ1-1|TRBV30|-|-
TGTGCCTGGAGTGAGGGGGGGACTGAAGCTTTCTTT
CAWSEGGTEAFF
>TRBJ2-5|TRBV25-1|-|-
TGTGCCAGCAGTGAAGGTACCTACCAACGCCAAGAGACCCAGTACTTC
CASSEGTYQRQETQYF
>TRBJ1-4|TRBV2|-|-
TGTGCCAGCAGTGCCGAAAGACAGCGTAATGAAAAACTGTTTTTT
CASSAERQRNEKLFF
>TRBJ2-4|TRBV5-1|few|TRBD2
TGCGCCAGCAGCTTGGGACTAGCGGAAAACATTCAGTACTTC
CASSLGLAENIQYF
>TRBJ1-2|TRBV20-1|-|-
TGCAGTGCTAGAATGGGGAGTTCGGGCACCTTC
CSARMGSSGTF
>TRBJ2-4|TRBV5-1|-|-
TGCGCCAGCAGCTTGACTCAGGGGGGCAAAAACATTCAGTACTTC
CASSLTQGGKNIQYF
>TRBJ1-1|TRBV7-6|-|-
TGTGCCAGCAGCCTTAGGGACACCTGGAGAGACACTGAAGCTTTCTTT
CASSLRDTWRDTEAFF
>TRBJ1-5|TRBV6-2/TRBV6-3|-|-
TGTGCCAGCAGTTATGGGGGGGCAGGGCAGCCCCAGCATTTT
CASSYGGAGQPQHF
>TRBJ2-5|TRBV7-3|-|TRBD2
TGTGCCAGCAGCCCGGGGACTAGCGGGAGGGCCTGGGAGACCCAGTACTTC
CASSPGTSGRAWETQYF
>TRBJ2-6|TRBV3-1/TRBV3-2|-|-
TGTGCCAGCAGCCAAGAATGGGGCAGCTACTCTGGGGCCAACGTCCTGACTTTC
CASSQEWGSYSGANVLTF
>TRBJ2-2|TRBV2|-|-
TGTGCCAGCAGTGAACTAGCGAACACCGGGGAGCTGTTTTTT
CASSELANTGELFF
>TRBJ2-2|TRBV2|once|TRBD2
TGTGCCAGCAGCGGGACTAGCGGGGGGAACACCGGGGAGCTGTTTTTT
CASSGTSGGNTGELFF
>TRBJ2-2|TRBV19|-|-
TGTGCCAGTAGCGTTGGACTGCCCGGGGAGCTGTTTTTT
CASSVGLPGELFF
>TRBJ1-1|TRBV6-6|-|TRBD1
TGTGCCAGCCTCACAGGGGCCCCTAGGACTGAAGCTTTCTTT
CASLTGAPRTEAFF
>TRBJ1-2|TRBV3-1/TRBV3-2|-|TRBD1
TGTGCCAGCAGCCAAGCAACAGGGGTCGGCTACACCTTC
CASSQATGVGYTF
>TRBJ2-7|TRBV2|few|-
TGTGCCAGCACCGAGGATAGCCACAGTGGGGCGAAGTACTTC
CASTEDSHSGAKYF
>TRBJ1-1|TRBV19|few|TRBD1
TGTGCCAGTATCAGGGGGTCGGACACTGAAGCTTTCTTT
CASIRGSDTEAFF
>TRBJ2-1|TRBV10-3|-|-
TGTGCCATCAGTGAGTACAGGGATATGGATGAGCAGTTCTTC
CAISEYRDMDEQFF
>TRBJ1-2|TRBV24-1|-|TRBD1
TGTGCCACCAGAGGGACAGGTGGAGGCTACACCTTC
CATRGTGGGYTF
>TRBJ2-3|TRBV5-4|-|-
TGTGCCAGCTTCGCATCGTCGGGTAGCACAGATACGCAGTATTTT
CASFASSGSTDTQYF
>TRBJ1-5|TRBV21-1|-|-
TGTGCCAGCAGCAAAATTTCCCCGGGGCATTTT
CASSKISPGHF
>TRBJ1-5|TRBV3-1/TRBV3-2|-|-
TGTGCCAGCAGCCAGATGATAGGCAGGGTAAGGGTTAGCAATCAGCCCCAGCATTTT
CASSQMIGRVRVSNQPQHF
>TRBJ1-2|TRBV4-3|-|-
TGCGCCAGCAGCCAAGCCCCCATTTCTACTAACTATGGCTACACCTTC
CASSQAPISTNYGYTF
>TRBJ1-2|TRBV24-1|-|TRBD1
TGTGCCACCAGTGATCCGCACGGCCCAGGGGGCTATGGCTACACCTTC
CATSDPHGPGGYGYTF
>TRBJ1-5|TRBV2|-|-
TGTGCCAGCAGTGGATCGGGGGGTAATCAGCCCCAGCATTTT
CASSGSGGNQPQHF
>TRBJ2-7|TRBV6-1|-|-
TGTGCCAGCAGTGCACTCCGGGAAGGGGGCTACGAGCAGTACTTC
CASSALREGGYEQYF
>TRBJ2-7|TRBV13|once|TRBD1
TGTGCCAGCAGCGGGGGTCGGGACAGGGGTTCCAGCGAGCAGTACTTC
CASSGGRDRGSSEQYF
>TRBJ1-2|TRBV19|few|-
TGTGCCACAGACAGTTGGATCTATGGCTACACCTTC
CATDSWIYGYTF
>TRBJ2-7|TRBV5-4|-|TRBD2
TGTGCCAGCAGCTCCCCTCCGGGGGGGCCAAGGAACGAGCAGTACTTC
CASSSPPGGPRNEQYF
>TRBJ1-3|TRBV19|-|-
TGTGCCACCCGTCGGGGGGTACCTTCTGGAAACACCATATATTTT
CATRRGVPSGNTIYF
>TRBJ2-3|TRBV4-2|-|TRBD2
TGTGCCAGCAGCCAAAGCGGGGGATTTTTTAGCACAGATACGCAGTATTTT
CASSQSGGFFSTDTQYF
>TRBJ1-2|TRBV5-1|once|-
TGCGCCAGCAGCTCCCAGGACCTCTGGGGCGGCTACACCTTC
CASSSQDLWGGYTF
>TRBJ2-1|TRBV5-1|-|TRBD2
TGCGCCAGCAGCTTGGAGACTAGCGGGTCGTACAATGAGCAGTTCTTC
CASSLETSGSYNEQFF
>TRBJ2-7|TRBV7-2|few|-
TGTGCCAGCAGCTTAGAGGGGCTCCCCTACGAGCAGTACTTC
CASSLEGLPYEQYF
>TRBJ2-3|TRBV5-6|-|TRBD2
TGTGCCAGCAGGAGTAGCGGGGGAGCAACAGATACGCAGTATTTT
CASRSSGGATDTQYF
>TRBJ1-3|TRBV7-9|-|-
TGTGCCAGCAGCTTAGAACACCCTTATTACTCTGGAAACACCATATATTTT
CASSLEHPYYSGNTIYF
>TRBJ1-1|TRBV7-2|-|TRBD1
TGTGCCAGCAGCAAAGGACAGGGGCCCACTGAAGCTTTCTTT
CASSKGQGPTEAFF
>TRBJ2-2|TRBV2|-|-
TGTGCCAGCAGCGTACGACAGAACACCGGGGAGCTGTTTTTT
CASSVRQNTGELFF
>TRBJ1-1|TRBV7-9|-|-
TGTGCCAGCAGCTTAGGGGTAGGGGCGACTGAAGCTTTCTTT
CASSLGVGATEAFF
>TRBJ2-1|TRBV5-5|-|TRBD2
TGTGCCAGCAGCTTGCTGGTGGGAGGGACTAGGAGTGAGCAGTTCTTC
CASSLLVGGTRSEQFF
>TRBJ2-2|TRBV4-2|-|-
TGTGCCAGCAGCCAAGATCGGGTAGGGGAGCTGTTTTTT
CASSQDRVGELFF
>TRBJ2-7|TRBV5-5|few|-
TGTGCCAGCAGTTTCCCTGCGGGGCTTTACGAGCAGTACTTC
CASSFPAGLYEQYF
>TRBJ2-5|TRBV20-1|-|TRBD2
TGCAGTGCTAGTAAGGGGACTAGCGGGAGCGAGACCCAGTACTTC
CSASKGTSGSETQYF
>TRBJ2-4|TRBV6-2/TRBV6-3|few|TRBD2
TGTGCCAGCAGCCCAGGACTAGCGGGGGTCCTAGCCAAAAACATTCAGTACTTC
CASSPGLAGVLAKNIQYF
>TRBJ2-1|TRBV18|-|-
TGTGCCAGCTTGATGGGACTCCGGCAGGCTGAGCAGTTCTTC
CASLMGLRQAEQFF
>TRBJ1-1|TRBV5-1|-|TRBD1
TGCGCCAGCAGCATTTTTAACAGGGGAACTGAAGCTTTCTTT
CASSIFNRGTEAFF
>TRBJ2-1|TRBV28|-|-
TGTGCCAGCAGCCCACAGGCCTACAATGAGCAGTTCTTC
CASSPQAYNEQFF
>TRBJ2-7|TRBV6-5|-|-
TGTGCCAGCAGTTACCACAGGGACACTTCCTACGAGCAGTACTTC
CASSYHRDTSYEQYF